Listed below are T cell receptor beta chains from one sample, sequenced in a study of shared clonotypes between healthy human individuals. Using immunoSEQ multiplex PCR, the repertoire was profiled, and TCRdb retains in-frame clones only, with some absent. The sample has 1.5 million to 2.5 million clones, approximately 94% seen once. Input material: naive CD8+ T cells sorted from blood. Every receptor here comes from a man aged 18 to 30 in good health. Both conserved end residues are part of each CDR3. The order of the fields is clone size, D gene, J gene, V gene, CDR3 DNA, CDR3 protein. The D gene is left open where the match is weak. Only some rows state a clone size, as once, few, many or a class for expanded clones.

.	.	TRBJ1-5	TRBV6-1	TGTGCCAGCACCCCTTGGGGCAATCAGCCCCAGCATTTT	CASTPWGNQPQHF
.	TRBD1	TRBJ1-2	TRBV19	TGTGCCAGTGAGTCGAGGGACAGCAACTATGGCTACACCTTC	CASESRDSNYGYTF
.	.	TRBJ2-7	TRBV21-1	TGTGCCAGCAGCCCGAGGGGGCTCCAACCCAGCGAGCAGTACTTC	CASSPRGLQPSEQYF
.	TRBD1	TRBJ1-4	TRBV30	TGTGCCTGGAACGAATGGACAGGGGATGAAAAACTGTTTTTT	CAWNEWTGDEKLFF
.	.	TRBJ1-2	TRBV14	TGTGCCAGCAGCCAAGATCGGACTGGCTATGGCTACACCTTC	CASSQDRTGYGYTF
.	.	TRBJ1-2	TRBV5-4	TGTGCCAGCAGCTACTCCTATGGCTACACCTTC	CASSYSYGYTF
.	.	TRBJ2-3	TRBV5-6	TGTGCCAGCAGCCGCCACACAGATACGCAGTATTTT	CASSRHTDTQYF
.	.	TRBJ2-7	TRBV6-4	TGTGCCAGCAGTGACGGGGGGAGGCTCTACGAGCAGTACTTC	CASSDGGRLYEQYF
.	.	TRBJ1-2	TRBV30	TGTGCCTGGAGCGCCCCTTTGGGTCTCTATGGCTACACCTTC	CAWSAPLGLYGYTF
.	TRBD1	TRBJ2-7	TRBV7-8	TGTGCCAGCAGCTCCCGGCCCGGGACAGGGGGCTACGAGCAGTACTTC	CASSSRPGTGGYEQYF
.	.	TRBJ1-2	TRBV28	TGTGCCAGCAGTTCGGCTGGCGGGATAGCCTATGGCTACACCTTC	CASSSAGGIAYGYTF
few	TRBD2	TRBJ2-7	TRBV2	TGTGCCAGCAGTGAAGGGCGGGAGACCTCCTACGAGCAGTACTTC	CASSEGRETSYEQYF
.	TRBD2	TRBJ2-5	TRBV2	TGTGCCAGCAGGGACCGACTAGCGGGGGAATTACAAGAGACCCAGTACTTC	CASRDRLAGELQETQYF
.	.	TRBJ2-7	TRBV4-1	TGCGCCAGCAGCCAAGGACTCGAATACGAGCAGTACTTC	CASSQGLEYEQYF
once	TRBD2	TRBJ2-5	TRBV9	TGTGCCAGCAGCTCAACGGGACTAGCGCTCGTCCAAGAGACCCAGTACTTC	CASSSTGLALVQETQYF
.	.	TRBJ2-7	TRBV6-5	TGTGCCAGCAGGGAGGGGGGGGAATCCTACGAGCAGTACTTC	CASREGGESYEQYF
.	.	TRBJ1-5	TRBV4-1	TGCGCCAGCAGTCCGGGGCAGGGGCCCCAGCATTTT	CASSPGQGPQHF
.	.	TRBJ2-7	TRBV29-1	TGCAGCGTTGCAGCGGGTCCTACCTACGAGCAGTACTTC	CSVAAGPTYEQYF
.	.	TRBJ1-2	TRBV10-3	TGTGCCATCAGTGAGGAACCCTTAGATACTAACTATGGCTACACCTTC	CAISEEPLDTNYGYTF
.	TRBD1	TRBJ1-2	TRBV7-9	TGTGCCAGCGGGGACAGGGGTTCCTATGGCTACACCTTC	CASGDRGSYGYTF
once	TRBD2	TRBJ2-3	TRBV7-9	TGTGCCAGCAGCTCAGCGGGAGGCCTAACAGATACGCAGTATTTT	CASSSAGGLTDTQYF
.	.	TRBJ1-1	TRBV6-1	TGTGCCAGCGCGGGACTCTTGAACACTGAAGCTTTCTTT	CASAGLLNTEAFF
once	.	TRBJ2-5	TRBV7-9	TGTGCCAGCAGCTCAACGGCCGGGGTGAAAGAGACCCAGTACTTC	CASSSTAGVKETQYF
.	TRBD1	TRBJ2-7	TRBV9	TGTGCCAGCAGCGGGACAGGGAATGGAGGTGAGCAGTACTTC	CASSGTGNGGEQYF
.	.	TRBJ2-2	TRBV5-1	TGCGCCAGCAGCCCGGACAGTAGGGACACCGGGGAGCTGTTTTTT	CASSPDSRDTGELFF